This T cell receptor beta chain derives from a study of identical twins. One entry per CDR3 protein results from TCRdb running MiXCR on the 5' RACE reads. Here the sample spans approximately 550,000 distinct CDR3 sequences, about a fifth being singletons. The CDR3 runs 15 residues. Per the germline V gene, CDR1 is MRHNA and CDR2 is SNTAGT. V was clipped by 8 bases and J by 0 bases, with 14 bases between them. This clonotype occurred a few times. The antigen is not known. Study outcomes and limitations: Without tracking the same donors, conclusions rested on cross-sectional statistical analysis. Zero-insertion analyses might be partly confounded by invariant T cells like MAIT and iNKT.

These records were also assigned to another study, of yellow fever vaccine responses in identical twins.

Input material: CD4+ T cells sorted from blood. The receptor comes from a woman aged 18-29 years in good health. The rearrangement joins TRBV6-4 to TRBJ2-1; a weak D match, TRBD2 (5 bases). This CDR3 reads CASSWTESSYNEQFF. CDR3 DNA: TGTGCCAGCTCCTGGACTGAGAGCTCCTACAATGAGCAGTTCTTC.